A single sample is the source of the 29 T cell receptor beta chains below, sequenced in a study of OX40 agonist ivuxolimab in advanced cancers. Profiling relied on immunoSEQ multiplex PCR, and the TCRdb table lists in-frame clones only, not all of them. The sample yields roughly 13,000 clones, 85% to 95% seen once. Sequencing used CD4+ or CD8+ T cells sorted from blood, obtained in a trial of the OX40 agonist ivuxolimab. Every receptor here comes from an adult with an advanced solid tumor such as melanoma, head and neck, liver or kidney cancer.

This chain links TRBV4-1 with TRBJ1-5; TRBD1 might be the D (5 bases). The CDR3 is 17 amino acids. Germline loops: CDR1 MGHRA, CDR2 YSYEKL. V was pared by 0 bases and J by 2 bases, with 14 bases between. The CDR3, as DNA: TGCGCCAGCAGCCAAGAAACGCACAGGATGGGCAATCAGCCCCAGCATTTT. Amino acid sequence: CASSQETHRMGNQPQHF.

The gene calls are TRBV6-5 and TRBJ2-2, with D perhaps TRBD2 (5 bases). Germline values: CDR1 MNHEY, CDR2 SVGAGI. The CDR3 is made up of 15 amino acids. V lost 5 bases and J 2 bases, leaving 12 bases between the germline ends. The CDR3 region is CASSPFRGNTGELFF. CDR3 in DNA: TGTGCCAGCAGTCCATTTCGGGGAAACACCGGGGAGCTGTTTTTT.

In DNA form, the CDR3 reads TGCGCCAGCAGCCAAGATCATCCAGCGGGAGCGGCAAATGAGCAGTTCTTC. This translates into CASSQDHPAGAANEQFF. This chain links TRBV4-3 with TRBJ2-1, with TRBD2 identical over 8 bases. J was trimmed by 7 bases and V by 0 bases; bases with no gene match: 11. Germline loops: CDR1 LGHNA, CDR2 YSLEER. This CDR3 comprises 17 residues.

This clone was observed once. This chain links TRBV30 with TRBJ2-5, with 14 bases identical to TRBD2. The germline V gene encodes CDR1 GTSNPN and CDR2 SVGIG (reference sequence). The CDR3 spans 15 residues. The ends lost 7 bases at V and 5 bases at J; junction bases unmatched: 9. The CDR3 protein is CASRLAGGLSETQYF. The CDR3 nucleotides are TGTGCCTCCCGACTAGCGGGGGGGCTTAGTGAGACCCAGTACTTC.

CDR3 loop: CASSYSRTGMTYEQYF. The CDR3, as DNA: TGTGCCAGCAGTTACTCGCGGACAGGAATGACCTACGAGCAGTACTTC. The J gene is TRBJ2-7, the V gene TRBV6-5; 7 nucleotides align to TRBD1. The trim removed 0 bases at V and 2 bases at J, leaving 7 bases unmatched. CDR1 is MNHEY and CDR2 is SVGAGI in the germline V gene. The CDR3 totals 16 residues.

The chain has TRBV28 and TRBJ2-7; 8 nucleotides align to TRBD2. Trimming took 7 bases from V and 2 from J; bases not matched to a gene: 10. This CDR3 has 15 amino acids. Germline V lookup: CDR1 MDHEN, CDR2 SYDVKM. CDR3 in DNA: TGTGCCAGCACTACCCCCGGGGGGGGGCCCTACGAGCAGTACTTC. Protein product: CASTTPGGGPYEQYF.

The chain employs TRBV7-2 and TRBJ2-5, with a possible D match to TRBD2 (6 bases). There are 14 residues in the CDR3. CDR1 SGHTA and CDR2 FQGNSA come from the germline V gene. Deletions cut 2 bases from V and 2 bases from J, with 9 bases between. CDR3 sequence: CASSLRDSQETQYF. The CDR3 DNA follows: TGTGCCAGCAGCTTACGGGACTCGCAAGAGACCCAGTACTTC.

The gene calls are TRBV29-1 and TRBJ1-4; the D is unclear. Germline CDR1 is SQVTM and CDR2 is ANQGSEA. Trimming shortened V by 5 bases and J by 6 bases, and 10 bases separated the two germline ends. The CDR3 is made up of 12 amino acids. The CDR3, as DNA: TGCAGCGTTATTTCCCCAGATGAAAAACTGTTTTTT. This translates into CSVISPDEKLFF.

This rearrangement joins TRBV11-2 to TRBJ2-7; the D gene is possibly TRBD1 (5 bases). Trimming stripped 1 base from V and 3 bases from J, with 10 bases between. CDR1 and CDR2 from the germline V gene are SGHAT and FQNNGV. This CDR3 is built from 14 residues. As DNA, the CDR3 is TGTGCCAGCAGCTTAGCCAGGGATTACTACGAGCAGTACTTC. Its protein is CASSLARDYYEQYF.

Written as DNA, the CDR3 is TGTGCCAGCAGTTACGAGCGTGGGGTAAGCTCCTACGAGCAGTACTTC. The encoded protein is CASSYERGVSSYEQYF. The chain is built from TRBV6-5 and TRBJ2-7; D is unresolved. This CDR3 comprises 16 residues. The germline V gene encodes CDR1 MNHEY and CDR2 SVGAGI. Trimming cost V 2 bases and J 0 bases, with 14 bases left between them.

This chain connects TRBV7-9 to TRBJ2-1; no reliable D call. CDR3 length: 11 amino acids. V lost 2 bases to trimming and J lost 6 bases, with 2 bases between them. The germline V gene has CDR1 SEHNR and CDR2 FQNEAQ (reference sequence). CDR3 bases: TGTGCCAGCAGCTTAACCAATGAGCAGTTCTTC. This encodes CASSLTNEQFF.

The V gene is TRBV4-1, the J gene TRBJ1-1, with D unresolved. V lost 1 base and J lost 0, with 12 bases in between. This CDR3 has 16 residues. Germline V gene lookup returns CDR1 MGHRA and CDR2 YSYEKL. The CDR3 bases are TGCGCCAGCAGCCAAGGGCTTATGGGGTTGAACACTGAAGCTTTCTTT. This encodes CASSQGLMGLNTEAFF.

V and J are TRBV19 and TRBJ2-1; 12 bases map to TRBD2. V lost 8 bases, J lost 6 bases, and 8 bases stayed unmatched. CDR1 is LNHDA, CDR2 SQIVND, per germline (reference sequence). The CDR3 is 15 residues long. In nucleotides, the CDR3 is TGTGCCAGTTTCCACGGACTAGCGGGACCCAATGAGCAGTTCTTC. This sequence encodes CASFHGLAGPNEQFF.

V and J are TRBV5-5 and TRBJ2-1; D gene uncertain. The CDR3 is 15 residues long. Per germline, CDR1 SGHKS and CDR2 YYEKEE (reference sequence). V was pared by 0 bases and J by 1 base, with 8 bases between. The CDR3 DNA sequence: TGTGCCAGCAGCTTGGTTGACGGTTCCTACAATGAGCAGTTCTTC. This codes for CASSLVDGSYNEQFF.

This chain links TRBV4-1 with TRBJ1-1, with 11 bases identical to TRBD1. Germline CDR1 MGHRA, CDR2 YSYEKL. The ends lost 2 bases at V and 4 bases at J; junction bases unmatched: 9. This CDR3 contains 17 residues. This CDR3 reads CASSQRGQGALGTEAFF. The CDR3, as DNA: TGCGCCAGCAGCCAACGCGGACAGGGGGCGCTGGGCACTGAAGCTTTCTTT.

This chain connects TRBV27 to TRBJ2-2, with D possibly called TRBD1 or TRBD2 (6 bases each). Germline V CDR1 and CDR2: MNHEY, SMNVEV (reference sequence). Deletions cut 3 bases from V and 5 bases from J, with 16 bases between. The CDR3 length is 16 residues. For the CDR3, the DNA is TGTGCCAGCAGTTTTATGGGGGGCCGTGGTACCGGGGAGCTGTTTTTT. This codes for CASSFMGGRGTGELFF.

This chain connects TRBV27 to TRBJ2-7; 8 positions agree with TRBD1. This CDR3 is 14 amino acids long. Germline values: CDR1 MNHEY, CDR2 SMNVEV (reference sequence). V lost 4 bases to trimming and J lost 2 bases; unmatched junction nucleotides: 4. The DNA of the CDR3 is TGTGCCAGCAGTTCAACGGGACAGGCCTACGAGCAGTACTTC. Its translation: CASSSTGQAYEQYF.

CDR3 DNA: TGTGCCTGGAGCGAGGGGTCTGAGAGGGTTGAAGCTTTCTTT. Protein sequence: CAWSEGSERVEAFF. The rearrangement links TRBV30 to TRBJ1-1; D might be TRBD1 (5 bases). Germline V gene data show CDR1 as GTSNPN and CDR2 as SVGIG (reference sequence). Deletions cut 3 bases from V and 7 bases from J, with 18 bases between. The CDR3 length is 14 residues.

The chain employs TRBV7-9 and TRBJ2-7, with 8 bases lining up with TRBD2. CDR1 and CDR2 (germline): SEHNR, FQNEAQ (reference sequence). Losses at the gene ends were 1 base for V and 3 bases for J; bases not matched to a gene: 2. The CDR3 has 14 amino acids. The CDR3 loop is CASSLGREVYEQYF. The CDR3, as DNA: TGTGCCAGCAGCTTAGGGCGGGAGGTCTACGAGCAGTACTTC. Based on the CDR3 plus reference TRBV7-9 and TRBJ2-7, the full variable domain is DTGVSQNPRHKITKRGQNVTFRCDPISEHNRLYWYRQTLGQGPEFLTYFQNEAQLEKSRLLSDRFSAERPKGSFSTLEIQRTEQGDSAMYLCASSLGREVYEQYFGPGTRLTVT.

V gene TRBV14 combines with J gene TRBJ2-1; no definite D call. Trimming stripped 3 bases from V and 5 bases from J, with 2 bases between. The CDR3 extends over 11 amino acids. Germline loops: CDR1 SGHDN, CDR2 FVKESK. CDR3 DNA: TGTGCCAGCAGCCACAACAATGAGCAGTTCTTC. Translated: CASSHNNEQFF.

V is TRBV7-9 and J is TRBJ2-7; a possible D gene is TRBD2 (5 bases). CDR3 length: 12 residues. The germline V and J ends were trimmed by 5 bases and 7 bases, with 12 bases remaining between them. CDR1 and CDR2 (germline): SEHNR, FQNEAQ (reference sequence). CDR3 residues: CASSPGWDEQYF. The CDR3 coding sequence is TGTGCCAGCAGCCCGGGGTGGGATGAGCAGTACTTC.

The genes are TRBV7-9 and TRBJ1-3; D ambiguous. Trimming pared 1 base from V and 5 bases from J, leaving 3 bases between. This CDR3 has 12 amino acids. Germline CDR1 is SEHNR and CDR2 is FQNEAQ (reference sequence). Here the CDR3 reads CASSLDRNTIYF. The CDR3 nucleotides read TGTGCCAGCAGCTTAGATAGAAACACCATATATTTT.

The V call is TRBV6-5, the J call TRBJ2-3; perhaps TRBD2 as D (5 bases). The ends were cut back, 6 bases at V and 5 bases at J, with 12 bases in the middle. Per the germline V gene, CDR1 is MNHEY and CDR2 is SVGAGI. There are 13 residues in the CDR3. The CDR3 spells CASSTIGGDTQYF. The CDR3, as DNA: TGTGCCAGCAGCACAATAGGAGGAGATACGCAGTATTTT.

Comments on this clone: At one end the junction does not follow the germline gene, possibly because of a read error. The chain joins TRBV13 to TRBJ2-1; 11 positions agree with TRBD2. The CDR3 is made up of 16 amino acids. Germline V gene lookup returns CDR1 PRHDT and CDR2 FYEKMQ (reference sequence). DNA of the CDR3: TGTGCCAGCAGCCTAGGTGCGACTAGCGGGAACAATGAGCAGTTCTTC. It codes for CASSLGATSGNNEQFF. The variable domain in full, with the rest retrieved from reference TRBV13 and TRBJ2-1, is AAGVIQSPRHLIKEKRETATLKCYPIPRHDTVYWYQQGPGQDPQFLISFYEKMQSDKGSIPDRFSAQQFSDYHSELNMSSLELGDSALYFCASSLGATSGNNEQFFGPGTRLTVL.

This sequence joins TRBV18 and TRBJ1-2; 7 bases agree with TRBD1. With V trimmed by 3 bases and J by 4 bases, 11 bases remained unmatched. CDR3 length equals 16 residues. Germline V gene sequence: CDR1 KGHSH, CDR2 LQKENI. In nucleotides, the CDR3 is TGTGCCAGCTCACCTGCCTCCGGGACAGCAATCTATGGCTACACCTTC. Amino acid sequence: CASSPASGTAIYGYTF.

The chain combines TRBV7-6 with TRBJ2-2; possibly TRBD2 for D (5 bases). The V end lost 5 bases, the J end lost 3 bases, and 13 bases lay between the germline ends. Germline CDR1 and CDR2: SGHVS and FNYEAQ. The CDR3 consists of 15 residues. CDR3 in amino acids: CASSEAVRDTGELFF. The CDR3 nucleotides are TGTGCCAGCAGCGAAGCGGTTCGGGACACCGGGGAGCTGTTTTTT.

The chain is built from TRBV5-4 and TRBJ1-3, with TRBD1 matching 7 bases. Germline assignment: CDR1 SGHNT and CDR2 YYREEE (reference sequence). With 0 bases clipped from V and 9 bases from J, the junction kept 3 bases outside the gene matches. The CDR3 runs to 13 residues. This chain's CDR3 is CASSLGQGATIYF. As DNA, the CDR3 is TGTGCCAGCAGCTTGGGACAGGGTGCCACCATATATTTT.

A few counts support this clone. CDR3 loop: CASSQVGRGYTF. DNA of the CDR3: TGTGCCAGCAGCCAGGTGGGGAGAGGCTACACCTTC. The chain couples TRBV7-9 to TRBJ1-2; the D is unclear. The CDR3 runs 12 residues. Germline assignment: CDR1 SEHNR and CDR2 FQNEAQ (reference sequence). Trimming took 5 bases from V and 8 from J, leaving 12 bases between them.

This chain links TRBV25-1 with TRBJ2-1, with 10 bases fitting TRBD2. The CDR3 is 16 amino acids. V shed 4 bases and J 4 bases; nucleotides not matched to a gene: 7. Per germline, CDR1 MGHDK and CDR2 SYGVNS. The DNA for the CDR3 is TGTGCCAGCAGTGCCCCAGAAGCGGGAGGGTACAATGAGCAGTTCTTC. Translation gives CASSAPEAGGYNEQFF.